This passage covers 3 T cell receptor beta chains from one sample sequenced in a study of blood T cell repertoires in COVID-19. The assay was immunoSEQ multiplex PCR, and TCRdb's table has in-frame clones only and misses some. The sample shows about 190,000 clones, about nine tenths of them seen only once. Material: peripheral blood. These receptors were collected from a man aged 25-45 years with acute or convalescent COVID-19.

V is TRBV7-2 and J is TRBJ2-7, with D hard to call. Trimming stripped 0 bases from V and 0 bases from J, with 3 bases between. CDR3 length equals 13 residues. The V gene's germline CDR1 is SGHTA and CDR2 FQGNSA. The DNA of the CDR3 is TGTGCCAGCAGCTTAGCGGCCTCCTACGAGCAGTACTTC. Protein sequence: CASSLAASYEQYF.

This clone was found once. The chain combines TRBV4-1 with TRBJ1-5; no definite D call. Trimming removed 1 base from V and 2 bases from J, with 9 bases in between. There are 15 residues in the CDR3. Germline V gene sequence: CDR1 MGHRA, CDR2 YSYEKL. As DNA, the CDR3 is TGCGCCAGCAGCCAAGCCCTGAGGGGCAATCAGCCCCAGCATTTT. Encoded protein: CASSQALRGNQPQHF.

This clone was observed a few times. The chain couples TRBV19 to TRBJ2-6, with D unresolved. Germline V CDR1 and CDR2: LNHDA, SQIVND (reference sequence). The CDR3 is 18 residues long. The V gene lost 3 bases and the J gene lost 0 bases, with 15 bases spanning the gap. This CDR3 reads CASSIRLRQNSGANVLTF. CDR3 nucleotide sequence: TGTGCCAGTAGTATTCGGTTGCGGCAGAACTCTGGGGCCAACGTCCTGACTTTC.